Listed below are T cell receptor beta chains from one sample, sequenced in a study of human T cells and chemical hapten exposure. A single record per CDR3 protein comes from TCRdb applying MiXCR to the RACE reads. Altogether some 110,000 distinct CDR3 sequences are present, around 34% being singletons, with the ten largest covering about 2.7%. The sequenced sample was whole blood, obtained in connection with sensitization to the hapten diphenylcyclopropenone (DPC). Every receptor here comes from a man between 35 and 55 years old with alopecia areata. Some clones in this sample may be carry-over from other donors' samples. CDR3s include the opening cysteine and the closing phenylalanine or tryptophan. A D gene is named only where the DNA matches it firmly. Rows may omit the clone size; those that give it use once, few, many or a size class.

CDR3 DNA	CDR3 protein	J gene	V gene	D gene	clone size
TGTGCCAGCAGGCCGGGGCCTGGTACGCAGTATTTT	CASRPGPGTQYF	TRBJ2-3	TRBV6-5	.	.
TGTGCCAGCAGCTTAGGGCAGTTCTCTGGAAACACCATATATTTT	CASSLGQFSGNTIYF	TRBJ1-3	TRBV7-2	.	.
TGTGCCAGCAGCTTAGACGTGGGAGGACGTTATACGCAGTATTTT	CASSLDVGGRYTQYF	TRBJ2-3	TRBV7-6	.	.
TGTGCCAGCAGCTGGAGGAGGTATTATGAGCAGTTCTTC	CASSWRRYYEQFF	TRBJ2-1	TRBV7-4	.	.
TGCAGCTTCTCGGGCCCGAACACCGGGGAGCTGTTTTTT	CSFSGPNTGELFF	TRBJ2-2	TRBV29-1	.	few
TGTGCCAGCAGTTTATCAAAAGGGAGCTCCTACAATGAGCAGTTCTTC	CASSLSKGSSYNEQFF	TRBJ2-1	TRBV28	.	.
TGCAGTGCTAGGAAGACAGGGGGTTTTGAAAAACTGTTTTTT	CSARKTGGFEKLFF	TRBJ1-4	TRBV20-1	TRBD1	.
TGTGCCAGCAGCTTGGACAGTGCCAATCAGCCCCAGCATTTT	CASSLDSANQPQHF	TRBJ1-5	TRBV7-9	.	.
TGTGCCAGCAGCCCAGAGGCAGGCGTGGGCTATGGCTACACCTTC	CASSPEAGVGYGYTF	TRBJ1-2	TRBV7-2	.	.
TGTGCCAGCAGAGCCCCCGACAGAATCTATGGCTACACCTTC	CASRAPDRIYGYTF	TRBJ1-2	TRBV6-2/TRBV6-3	.	few
TGCAGTGCTCCGACTAGCGGGAGGGGGGGTGGCTCCTACAATGAGCAGTTCTTC	CSAPTSGRGGGSYNEQFF	TRBJ2-1	TRBV20-1	TRBD2	.
TGTGCCAGCAGCCGGCGGGAGACCCAGTACTTC	CASSRRETQYF	TRBJ2-5	TRBV7-2	.	.
TGCAGTGCCATGAGATCCCGGGACAGGGGCTACGAGCAGTACTTC	CSAMRSRDRGYEQYF	TRBJ2-7	TRBV20-1	TRBD1	.
TGCGCCAGCAGCTTGGATCGCGGCCCCGGTGGTGGTTCGGTTTTT	CASSLDRGPGGGSVF	TRBJ1-4	TRBV5-1	.	.
TGTGCCAGCAGTTTAAGGACCGGGGACGGCTCCTACGAGCAGTACTTC	CASSLRTGDGSYEQYF	TRBJ2-7	TRBV27	.	.
TGTGCCAGCAGCTTAGCACGGAGAGCCAAAAACATTCAGTACTTC	CASSLARRAKNIQYF	TRBJ2-4	TRBV13	.	.
TGTGCCATCAGCCCCGATTGGGGTGCAGATACGCAGTATTTT	CAISPDWGADTQYF	TRBJ2-3	TRBV10-3	.	few
TGTGCCAGCAGCGCCTCCCTACTGAACACTGAAGCTTTCTTT	CASSASLLNTEAFF	TRBJ1-1	TRBV5-4	.	.
TGTGCCAGCAGTTCGGCGCTGGGCCGTTACCCCTACGAGCAGTACTTC	CASSSALGRYPYEQYF	TRBJ2-7	TRBV6-6	.	.
TGTGCCATCAGTACCGAGCTTAACTGGGATAATTCACCCCTCCACTTT	CAISTELNWDNSPLHF	TRBJ1-6	TRBV10-3	.	.
TGCAGCGTTGAACTCCGGGGATCACGGGAAAAACTGTTTTTT	CSVELRGSREKLFF	TRBJ1-4	TRBV29-1	.	.
TGTGCCAGCAGTTTACAGGGAAACTACGAGCAGTACTTC	CASSLQGNYEQYF	TRBJ2-7	TRBV27	.	.
TGTGCCAGCAGCTTGGATCGCGGGACCCAAGAGACCCAGTACTTC	CASSLDRGTQETQYF	TRBJ2-5	TRBV5-4	.	few
TGTGCCAGCAGCCCCAGACTAGCGGACTCCTACAATGAGCAGTTCTTC	CASSPRLADSYNEQFF	TRBJ2-1	TRBV7-8	TRBD2	.
TGTGCCAGCAGCCCCAGACAGGGGGCGGGGGGTCAGCCCCAGCATTTT	CASSPRQGAGGQPQHF	TRBJ1-5	TRBV28	TRBD1	few
TGTGCCAGCAGTACGGTAGCCGGGTGTTCCTACGAGCAGTACTTC	CASSTVAGCSYEQYF	TRBJ2-7	TRBV6-2/TRBV6-3	.	few
TGCAGCGTTGGCCTTATCGGACAGGGGACAGATACGCAGTATTTT	CSVGLIGQGTDTQYF	TRBJ2-3	TRBV29-1	TRBD1	.